This T cell receptor (beta chain) stems from a study of technical replicates of blood from a few donors. In germline, CDR1 is MNHEY, CDR2 SMNVEV (reference sequence). This CDR3 spans 17 amino acids. The V gene end was trimmed by 3 bases and the J gene end by 1 base; junction bases not matched to a gene: 6. The data were produced by immunoSEQ multiplex PCR, yet TCRdb's version contains in-frame clones alone and is incomplete. Among some 80,000 clones listed, around 94% were seen once. The TCR comes from a human donor in good health. The V and J genes are TRBV27 and TRBJ1-1; 12 positions agree with TRBD1. Material for sequencing was T cells isolated from PBMCs. CDR3 sequence: CASSFSVGQGANTEAFF. The CDR3 nucleotides are TGTGCCAGCAGTTTCTCCGTGGGACAGGGGGCGAACACTGAAGCTTTCTTT.